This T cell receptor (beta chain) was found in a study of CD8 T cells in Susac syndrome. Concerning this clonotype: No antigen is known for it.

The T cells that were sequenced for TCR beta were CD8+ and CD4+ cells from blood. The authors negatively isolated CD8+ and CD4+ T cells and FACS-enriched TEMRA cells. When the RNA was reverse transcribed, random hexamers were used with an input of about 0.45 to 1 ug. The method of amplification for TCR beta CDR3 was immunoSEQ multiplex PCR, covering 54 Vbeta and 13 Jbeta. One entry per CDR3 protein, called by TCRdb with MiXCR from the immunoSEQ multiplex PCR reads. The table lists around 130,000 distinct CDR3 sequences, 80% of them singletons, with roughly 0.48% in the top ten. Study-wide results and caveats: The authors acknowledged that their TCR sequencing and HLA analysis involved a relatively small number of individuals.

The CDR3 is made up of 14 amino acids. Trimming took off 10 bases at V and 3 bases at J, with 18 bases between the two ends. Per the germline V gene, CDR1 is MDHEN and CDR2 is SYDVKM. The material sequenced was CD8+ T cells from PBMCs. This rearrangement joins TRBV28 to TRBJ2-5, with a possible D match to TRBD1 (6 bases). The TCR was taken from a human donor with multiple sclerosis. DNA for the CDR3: TGTGCCACCTCCCGGGCTGGGGGCGAAGAGACCCAGTACTTC. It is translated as CATSRAGGEETQYF.